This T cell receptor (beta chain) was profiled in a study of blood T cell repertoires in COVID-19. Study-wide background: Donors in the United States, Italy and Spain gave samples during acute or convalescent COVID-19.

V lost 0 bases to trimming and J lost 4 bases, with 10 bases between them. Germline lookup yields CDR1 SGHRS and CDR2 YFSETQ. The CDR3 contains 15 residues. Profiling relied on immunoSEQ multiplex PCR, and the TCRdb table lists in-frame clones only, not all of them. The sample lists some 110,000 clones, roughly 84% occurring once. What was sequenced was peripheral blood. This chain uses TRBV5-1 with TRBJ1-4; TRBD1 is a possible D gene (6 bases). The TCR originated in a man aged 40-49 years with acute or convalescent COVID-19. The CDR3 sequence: CASSLAGVGNEKLFF. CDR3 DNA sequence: TGCGCCAGCAGCTTGGCAGGGGTCGGTAATGAAAAACTGTTTTTT. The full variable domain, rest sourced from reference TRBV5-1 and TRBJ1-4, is KAGVTQTPRYLIKTRGQQVTLSCSPISGHRSVSWYQQTPGQGLQFLFEYFSETQRNKGNFPGRFSGRQFSNSRSEMNVSTLELGDSALYLCASSLAGVGNEKLFFGSGTQLSVL.